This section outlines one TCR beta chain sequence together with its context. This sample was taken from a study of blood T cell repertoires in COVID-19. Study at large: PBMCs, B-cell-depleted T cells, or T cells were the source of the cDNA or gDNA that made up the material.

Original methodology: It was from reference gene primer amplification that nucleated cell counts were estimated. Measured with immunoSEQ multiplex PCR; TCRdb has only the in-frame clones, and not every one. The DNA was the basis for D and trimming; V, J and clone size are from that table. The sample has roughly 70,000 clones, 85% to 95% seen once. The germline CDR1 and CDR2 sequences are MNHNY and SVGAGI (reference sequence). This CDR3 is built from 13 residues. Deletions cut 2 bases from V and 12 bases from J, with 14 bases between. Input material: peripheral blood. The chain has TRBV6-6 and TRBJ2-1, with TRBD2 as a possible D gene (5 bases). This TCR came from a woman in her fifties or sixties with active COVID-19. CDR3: CASSYTPGAGQFF. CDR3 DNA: TGTGCCAGCAGTTACACCCCGGGCGCGGGGCAGTTCTTC.